The source of this T cell receptor (beta chain) is a study of fetal regulatory T cell absence and autoimmunity. In the study overall: The IPEX patients lacked clinical diabetes but had exocrine pancreas autoimmunity.

Study-wide results and caveats: Cord blood and pancreas showed broadly similar TRB gene family usage.

V lost 0 bases, J lost 2 bases, and 9 bases lay in between. The CDR3 covers 15 residues. The germline V gene has CDR1 MGHRA and CDR2 YSYEKL. Sequencing was at survey level. Only in-frame clones appear in the TCRdb table, and some are missing; sequencing was by immunoSEQ multiplex PCR. The sample yields 95,000 to 100,000 clones, approximately 79% seen once. Comments on this clone: The antigen remains unidentified.

Sequencing input: pancreas tissue. The genes are TRBV4-1 and TRBJ2-3; D gene uncertain. This receptor was identified in a male donor with IPEX syndrome. As DNA, the CDR3 is TGCGCCAGCAGCCAAGATAGGCCTACCACAGATACGCAGTATTTT. Protein product: CASSQDRPTTDTQYF.